The clone carrying this T cell receptor beta chain occurred many times. What it binds is not known. Unsorted libraries were generated from 2 million PBMCs. These cells had been stored in RNAlater at -80 C. From the 5' RACE reads, TCRdb called clonotypes with MiXCR, one entry per CDR3 protein. The sample holds around 94,000 distinct CDR3 sequences, roughly 4% seen once. These data come from a study of neurological immune-mediated disorders. Study observations and caveats: Patients with HTLV-1-associated myelopathy showed the most TCR clonal expansion. Those with multiple sclerosis showed the least, falling below healthy controls.

The CDR3 is made up of 14 amino acids. V lost 8 bases and J lost 8; bases outside the gene matches: 8. Germline-derived CDR1 and CDR2 are LGHNT and FRNRAP. This sequence originates from a woman aged 18-30 years with multiple sclerosis. The V gene is TRBV12-5, the J gene TRBJ2-2; TRBD2 matches at 10 bases. Sequenced: PBMCs. The chain's CDR3 is CASTGPGLAGELFF. The CDR3 bases are TGTGCTAGTACCGGCCCGGGACTAGCGGGGGAGCTGTTTTTT.